The 26 T cell receptor beta chains reported below all come from one sample, sequenced in a study of T cell clonality in common variable immunodeficiency. TCRdb keeps only in-frame clones here, not all; method: immunoSEQ multiplex PCR. The sample shows approximately 57,000 clones, none of them appearing just once. The sequencing input was peripheral blood mononuclear cells. The receptor source for this set is a person aged 18 to 70 in good health.

On this clone itself: The CDR3 goes on 3 residues after the read ends, and that part is filled in from the germline J gene. This chain uses TRBV6-2 or TRBV6-3 with TRBJ2-3; D may be TRBD1 or TRBD2 (6 bases each). The CDR3 length is 16 residues. CDR1 MNHEY and CDR2 SVGEGT come from the germline V gene. CDR3 DNA (partial): TGTGCCAGCAGTTACTCAGGAGGGGGTGGCAATCAGCCG. This codes for CASSYSGGGGNQP. The full CDR3 protein reads CASSYSGGGGNQPQYF.

This clone was detected ten times or more. The read halts 3 residues ahead of the CDR3 end, with the missing end drawn from the germline J gene. V gene TRBV19 combines with J gene TRBJ1-5; D is perhaps TRBD1 (6 bases). This CDR3 has 15 amino acids. The germline V gene has CDR1 LNHDA and CDR2 SQIVND (reference sequence). V was pared by 0 bases and J by 7 bases, with 13 bases between. The sequenced part of the CDR3 DNA is TGTGCCAGTAGTATAGATCCCAGGGGCACCCAGCCC. Translating gives CASSIDPRGTQP. The CDR3, in full, reads CASSIDPRGTQPQHF. Variable domain in full (rest from reference TRBV19 and TRBJ1-5): DGGITQSPKYLFRKEGQNVTLSCEQNLNHDAMYWYRQDPGQGLRLIYYSQIVNDFQKGDIAEGYSVSREKKESFPLTVTSAQKNPTAFYLCASSIDPRGTQPQHFGDGTRLSIL.

This clone was counted at least ten times. A much larger clone sits a single nucleotide away, making a read error possible. The CDR3 goes on 3 residues after the read ends, and that part is filled in from the germline J gene. This chain uses TRBV20-1 with TRBJ2-3; D is possibly TRBD2 (5 bases). Germline values: CDR1 DFQATT, CDR2 SNEGSKA (reference sequence). There are 13 residues in the CDR3. CDR3 bases read: TGCAGTGCTAGAACGGGGAACAATCAGCCG. Its translation is CSARTGNNQP. The whole CDR3 sequence is CSARTGNNQPQYF.

This clone was recorded at least ten times. The missing CDR3 end, 3 residues past where the read stops, is filled in from the germline J gene. The chain carries TRBV20-1 and TRBJ2-3; D gene uncertain. The CDR3 has 12 residues. V was cut by 6 bases and J by 6 bases, with 13 bases left in between. CDR1 DFQATT and CDR2 SNEGSKA come from the germline V gene (reference sequence). The CDR3 here is CSARLVEDTQYF. CDR3 bases read: TGCAGTGCCAGGCTTGTTGAGGATACG.

This clone was recorded at least ten times. CDR3 sequence reads: CSAPPTGTKNSPLHF. Partial CDR3 DNA: TGCAGTGCCCCACCCACCGGGACAAAAAATTCACCC. The genes are TRBV20-1 and TRBJ1-6, with D possibly being TRBD1 (6 bases). With the read ending 3 residues before the CDR3 end, the germline J gene is used to fill in that end. The CDR3 runs 15 residues. Germline V gene lookup returns CDR1 DFQATT and CDR2 SNEGSKA (reference sequence). With 6 bases removed from V and 7 bases from J, the gap between germline ends came to 19 bases.

This clone was detected many times. The read halts 3 residues ahead of the CDR3 end, with the missing end drawn from the germline J gene. V gene TRBV7-3 combines with J gene TRBJ2-3, with TRBD2 as a possible D gene (6 bases). The CDR3 is 15 amino acids. V was pared by 4 bases and J by 3 bases, with 14 bases between. CDR1 is SGHTA and CDR2 is FQGTGA in the germline V gene. The DNA read from the CDR3 is TGTGCCAGCAGCTCAAATCTGGGGGGAACAGATACG. Its protein is CASSSNLGGTDT. The whole CDR3 reads CASSSNLGGTDTQYF.

This clone was observed many times. The read ends 3 residues shy of where the CDR3 ends; the end is completed using the germline J gene. The chain is built from TRBV5-1 and TRBJ2-7; 7 bases line up with TRBD1. Germline CDR1 SGHRS, CDR2 YFSETQ. This CDR3 has 14 amino acids. Trimming removed 4 bases from V and 2 bases from J; junction bases left unmatched: 6. The CDR3 sequence is CASSPRTGAYEQYF. The CDR3 bases that were read are TGCGCCAGCAGCCCTCGGACAGGAGCCTACGAG.

This clone was found many times. The sequence runs out 3 residues before the end of the CDR3; the remainder is reconstructed from the germline J gene. This rearrangement joins TRBV5-1 to TRBJ2-1; D is uncertain. CDR3 length: 13 amino acids. Germline assignment: CDR1 SGHRS and CDR2 YFSETQ. Trimming left V 2 bases short and J 7 bases short, with 10 bases between. The part of the CDR3 DNA that was read is TGCGCCAGCAGCTTTTTAGAACCGAATGAG. This translates into CASSFLEPNE. The entire CDR3 reads CASSFLEPNEQFF.

This clone occurred many times. The read ends 3 residues early relative to the CDR3; the germline J gene fills the gap. V gene TRBV29-1 combines with J gene TRBJ2-3; TRBD1 aligns across 7 bases. The germline V gene encodes CDR1 SQVTM and CDR2 ANQGSEA. The J segment lost 3 bases and the V segment lost 3 bases, leaving 3 bases of the junction unmatched. This CDR3 has 13 residues. The CDR3 protein is CSVDRDSTDTQYF. CDR3 bases read: TGCAGCGTTGATAGGGACAGTACAGATACG.

Only a few counts were recorded for this clone. The CDR3 extends 3 residues past the end of the read, so its final part is completed from the germline J gene. This chain joins TRBV10-2 and TRBJ1-4, with D possibly TRBD1 on 5 matching bases. This CDR3 region has 14 residues. Germline CDR1 is WSHSY and CDR2 is SAAADI. CDR3 loop: CASSDQAGLVKLFF. Incomplete CDR3 DNA: TGCGCCAGCAGTGATCAGGCAGGGTTGGTGAAA.

This clone has ten or more counts. The read falls 3 residues short of the CDR3 end, and the missing part is taken from the germline J gene. The chain employs TRBV12-3 or TRBV12-4 and TRBJ2-1; 8 nucleotides agree with TRBD2. The CDR3 totals 15 residues. The junction had 7 bases not matched to a gene; V was cut back by 6 bases and J by 3 bases. The CDR3 loop is CASSWTSFNYNEQFF. The sequenced CDR3 bases are TGTGCCAGCAGCTGGACTAGCTTCAACTACAATGAG.

This clone was detected ten times or more. The observed sequence ends 3 residues before the CDR3 terminus, with the missing tail filled in from the germline J gene. This chain links TRBV11-2 with TRBJ2-2; D uncertain. The ends were cut back, 4 bases at V and 0 bases at J, with 3 bases in the middle. In germline, CDR1 is SGHAT, CDR2 FQNNGV. This CDR3 has 13 amino acids. The CDR3 is CASSSTNTGELFF. The part of the CDR3 DNA that was read is TGTGCCAGCAGCTCCACGAACACCGGGGAG.

This clone was recorded at least ten times. The read comes to an end 3 residues before the CDR3 does, leaving the germline J gene to fill in the end. The J gene is TRBJ1-2, the V gene TRBV6-1; 8 nucleotides match TRBD1. Germline V gene sequence: CDR1 MNHNS, CDR2 SASEGT. V lost 3 bases and J lost 6; bases outside the gene matches: 9. The CDR3 length is 15 residues. Partial CDR3 DNA: TGTGCCAGCAGTGATTCCGGACAGGGTATCAATGGC. Residues: CASSDSGQGING. The entire CDR3 reads CASSDSGQGINGYTF.

This clone came up many times. Read coverage stops 3 residues before the CDR3 terminus; the germline J gene supplies the remainder. V is TRBV28 and J is TRBJ1-2; D possibly corresponds to TRBD1 (6 bases). The CDR3 runs to 12 residues. From germline, CDR1 is MDHEN and CDR2 SYDVKM. With 6 bases removed from V and 6 bases from J, the gap between germline ends came to 11 bases. This CDR3 is CASSPWTDGYTF. Incomplete CDR3 DNA: TGTGCCAGCAGCCCCTGGACAGATGGC.

This clone occurred a few times. This may be a read error, as it is one base from a much larger clone. The CDR3 end is not reached by the read, which stops 3 residues before it; the germline J gene fills it in. The rearrangement joins TRBV5-1 to TRBJ1-2; 11 bases map to TRBD1. Germline CDR1 reads SGHRS; CDR2 reads YFSETQ. This CDR3 is built from 14 residues. The ends lost 10 bases at V and 7 bases at J; junction bases unmatched: 12. The chain's CDR3 is CAGFTTGTGGGYTF. The DNA read from the CDR3 is TGCGCCGGCTTCACAACCGGGACAGGGGGTGGC.

Ten or more counts support this clone. The read falls 3 residues short of the CDR3 end, and the missing part is taken from the germline J gene. This rearrangement joins TRBV5-6 to TRBJ1-1; D possibly corresponds to TRBD1 (6 bases). V dropped 1 base and J dropped 4 bases, with 14 bases sitting between them. Germline V gene sequence: CDR1 SGHDT, CDR2 YYEEEE. CDR3 length equals 15 residues. The CDR3 sequence: CASSLRAGGLTEAFF. The CDR3 bases that were read are TGTGCCAGCAGCTTGAGGGCGGGGGGGCTCACTGAA. Combining the CDR3 with reference TRBV5-6 and TRBJ1-1 gives the whole variable domain DAGVTQSPTHLIKTRGQQVTLRCSPKSGHDTVSWYQQALGQGPQFIFQYYEEEERQRGNFPDRFSGHQFPNYSSELNVNALLLGDSALYLCASSLRAGGLTEAFFGQGTRLTVV.

This clone was seen ten or more times. The CDR3 extends 3 residues past the end of the read, so its final part is completed from the germline J gene. The chain recombines TRBV30 with TRBJ1-5; D not resolved. Trimming left V 1 base short and J 6 bases short, with 10 bases between. Germline values: CDR1 GTSNPN, CDR2 SVGIG (reference sequence). The CDR3 length is 13 residues. CDR3 DNA, as far as it was read: TGTGCCTGGAGTGGGTCGGCGGGTCAGCCC. Its translation: CAWSGSAGQP. The CDR3 in full is CAWSGSAGQPQHF.

This clone has ten or more counts. The missing CDR3 end, 3 residues past where the read stops, is filled in from the germline J gene. This chain joins TRBV5-1 and TRBJ2-1; 8 bases fit TRBD2. The CDR3 covers 16 residues. V lost 0 bases and J lost 5; bases outside the gene matches: 7. Per the germline V gene, CDR1 is SGHRS and CDR2 is YFSETQ. The CDR3 protein is CASSLEGSGTNNEQFF. The covered CDR3 bases are TGCGCCAGCAGCTTGGAGGGTAGCGGGACGAACAATGAG.

Ten or more counts support this clone. The CDR3 goes on 3 residues after the read ends, and that part is filled in from the germline J gene. This sequence joins TRBV12-3 or TRBV12-4 and TRBJ2-7; 8 bases are a match to TRBD2. The CDR3 runs to 13 residues. V was pared by 6 bases and J by 6 bases, with 7 bases of the junction left unmatched. CDR3 DNA (partial): TGTGCCAGCAGGAGGGCGGGAGGAGGCGAG. This gives the protein CASRRAGGGE. The whole CDR3 reads CASRRAGGGEQYF.

This clone was counted many times. The observed sequence ends 3 residues before the CDR3 terminus, with the missing tail filled in from the germline J gene. This rearrangement joins TRBV10-3 to TRBJ1-1, with unresolved D. Germline CDR1 is ENHRY and CDR2 is SYGVKD. The CDR3 sequence is 13 residues long. CDR3 protein: CAIGGEAERLAFF. Incomplete CDR3 DNA: TGTGCCATCGGCGGTGAGGCTGAACGGCTA.

This clone was counted between two and nine times. Since a much larger clone is just one base distant, this may be a read error. The read comes to an end 3 residues before the CDR3 does, leaving the germline J gene to fill in the end. The rearrangement joins TRBV5-5 to TRBJ2-1; D unresolved. This CDR3 contains 15 residues. Deletions cut 3 bases from V and 0 bases from J, with 10 bases between. The germline V gene has CDR1 SGHKS and CDR2 YYEKEE (reference sequence). The CDR3 DNA, read in part, is TGTGCCAGCAGCTACGACTTGACCTCCTACAATGAG. Translation gives CASSYDLTSYNE. In full, the CDR3 is CASSYDLTSYNEQFF.

There are many counts of this clone. Read data end 3 residues before the CDR3 end; the end is taken from the germline J gene. The chain employs TRBV30 and TRBJ2-3; D is unclear. The CDR3 runs 13 residues. CDR1 and CDR2 (germline): GTSNPN, SVGIG (reference sequence). The CDR3 is CAWSLGRQETQYF. The sequenced part of the CDR3 DNA is TGTGCCTGGAGTTTGGGCAGGCAAGAGACG.

This clone has a count of ten or more. The sequenced fragment ends 3 residues before the CDR3 boundary, so the rest is inferred from the germline J gene. The V gene is TRBV5-1, the J gene TRBJ2-1; a weak D match, TRBD2 (5 bases). Germline values: CDR1 SGHRS, CDR2 YFSETQ. Trimming took 6 bases from V and 8 from J, leaving 15 bases between them. The CDR3 is 13 amino acids. The CDR3 here is CASKEGWQDEQFF. Partial CDR3 DNA: TGCGCCAGCAAAGAGGGTTGGCAGGATGAG.

This clone was recorded at least ten times. The sequence runs out 3 residues before the end of the CDR3; the remainder is reconstructed from the germline J gene. The V and J genes are TRBV19 and TRBJ2-1; 7 positions agree with TRBD1. The CDR3 runs 13 residues. The germline gives CDR1 LNHDA, CDR2 SQIVND (reference sequence). The trim removed 8 bases at V and 0 bases at J, leaving 1 base unmatched. CDR3 DNA (partial): TGTGCCAGTTGGGACAGCTCCTACAATGAG. Its protein product is CASWDSSYNE. The entire CDR3 is CASWDSSYNEQFF. Looking up the rest from reference TRBV19 and TRBJ2-1 gives the full variable domain: DGGITQSPKYLFRKEGQNVTLSCEQNLNHDAMYWYRQDPGQGLRLIYYSQIVNDFQKGDIAEGYSVSREKKESFPLTVTSAQKNPTAFYLCASWDSSYNEQFFGPGTRLTVL.

This clone came up many times. The CDR3 end falls 3 residues outside the read, so it is completed with the germline J gene. This rearrangement joins TRBV12-3 or TRBV12-4 to TRBJ2-3; 12 positions agree with TRBD2. V was clipped by 5 bases and J by 0 bases; unmatched bases: 6. The CDR3 loop spans 17 amino acids. Partial CDR3 DNA: TGTGCCAGCAGTCCCAGGACTAGCGGGGCTAGCACAGATACG. The encoded protein is CASSPRTSGASTDT. The complete CDR3 reads CASSPRTSGASTDTQYF.

This clone showed up many times. The CDR3 is cut off 3 residues early in the read; its end comes from the germline J gene. This chain links TRBV19 with TRBJ2-7; no firm D call. Germline-derived CDR1 and CDR2 are LNHDA and SQIVND (reference sequence). Trimming cost V 5 bases and J 4 bases, with 18 bases left between them. CDR3 size: 15 residues. The CDR3 region is CASSSLERPRYEQYF. The sequenced CDR3 bases are TGTGCCAGTAGTTCCCTTGAACGTCCTAGGTACGAG.